This record concerns one T cell receptor (beta chain) sequence. The antigen remains undetermined. This CDR3 spans 15 amino acids. The germline gives CDR1 MNHEY, CDR2 SVGAGI. V was clipped by 8 bases and J by 6 bases; unmatched bases: 13. The PCR employed 60 Vbeta primers together with 13 Jbeta primers. Repertoires were generated with immunoSEQ multiplex PCR, while TCRdb's copy carries only in-frame clones and drops some. The sample holds around 180,000 clones, under 90% seen once. This record belongs to a study of cytomegalovirus exposure and HLA in healthy donors. Turning to the study itself: Genetic ancestry analysis placed around 76% of the 300 to 500 donors that were genotyped in the Caucasian-associated cluster. Study results and limitations: When presence/absence was analysed, sequencing depth was taken to be roughly uniform across donors.

Material: PBMCs. The receptor was isolated from a man between 18 and 35 years old in good health and CMV-seronegative. The chain employs TRBV6-5 and TRBJ2-3; 8 positions match TRBD2. The CDR3 DNA reads as TGTGCCAGCTCCCCCGGGGGGGCCGTTTCGGATACGCAGTATTTT. This translates into CASSPGGAVSDTQYF.